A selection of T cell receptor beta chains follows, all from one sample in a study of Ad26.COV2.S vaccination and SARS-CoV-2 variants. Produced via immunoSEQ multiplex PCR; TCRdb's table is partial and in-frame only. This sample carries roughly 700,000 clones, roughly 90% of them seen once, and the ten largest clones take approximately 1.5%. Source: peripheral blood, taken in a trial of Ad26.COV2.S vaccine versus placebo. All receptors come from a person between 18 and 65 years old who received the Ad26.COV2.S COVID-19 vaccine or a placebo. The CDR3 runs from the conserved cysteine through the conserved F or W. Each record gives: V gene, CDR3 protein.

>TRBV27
CASSLKDSGTGGYEQYF
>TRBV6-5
CASQTKDIPTDTQYF
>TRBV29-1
CSVGPNRGYNYGYTF
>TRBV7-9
CASSSPYRYTEAFF
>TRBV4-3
CASSQVPGQGYEQYF
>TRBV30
CACTGPANYGYTF
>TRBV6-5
CASSYGYWREKLFF
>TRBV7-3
CASSLSGVTGETQYF
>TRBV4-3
CASSHVGPKGTDTQYF
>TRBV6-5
CASSFPGTGVGAEAFF
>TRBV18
CASSQDSALYGYTF
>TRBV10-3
CAIREVEGTEAFF
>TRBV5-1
CASSPGTGYFLSGNTIYF
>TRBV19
CASSVGSGTGSYEQYF
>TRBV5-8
CASRLVGGDTEAFF
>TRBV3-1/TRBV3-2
CASSQDLGAGRGETQYF
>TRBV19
CASSTSVEGQPQHF
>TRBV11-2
CASSFSPYSYEQYF
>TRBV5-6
CASSFLDSRDTEAFF
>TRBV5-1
CASSSRTEIYEQYF
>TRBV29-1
CSVEDRDLYNEQFF
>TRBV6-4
CASKVGPSTDTQYF
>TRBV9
CASSATAGPGSRQETQYF
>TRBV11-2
CASSIAPVGYYGYTF